The entry below describes one TCR beta chain. Its antigen is unknown. This record belongs to a study of OX40 agonist ivuxolimab in advanced cancers. Looking at the study overall: The patients' treatment was ivuxolimab, an agonistic anti-OX40 (CD134) antibody. Those enrolled were about 80% male, with a mean age of roughly 62 years and ages from roughly 20 to 85. Past anti-PD-1, anti-PD-L1 or anti-CTLA-4 therapy was accepted, and approximately 37% had received some. Study results and limitations: At 0.1-3.0 mg/kg, partial responders had clonal expansion among the lowest observed.

V lost 2 bases, J lost 1 base, and 18 bases lay in between. The CDR3 has 18 residues. CDR1 and CDR2 from the germline V gene are KGHSH and LQKENI. Clones were read by immunoSEQ multiplex PCR, and TCRdb kept only the in-frame ones, dropping some. The sample has under 20,000 clones, just under 75% seen once. The sample was CD4+ or CD8+ T cells sorted from blood, taken in a trial of the OX40 agonist ivuxolimab. The J gene is TRBJ1-3, the V gene TRBV18, with a possible D match to TRBD1 (5 bases). The receptor's source is an adult with an advanced solid tumor such as melanoma, head and neck, liver or kidney cancer. The CDR3 DNA reads as TGTGCCAGCTCACCAGGGCGGACACTACTACTTTCTGGAAACACCATATATTTT. Translating gives CASSPGRTLLLSGNTIYF. The variable domain in full, completed from reference TRBV18 and TRBJ1-3, reads NAGVMQNPRHLVRRRGQEARLRCSPMKGHSHVYWYRQLPEEGLKFMVYLQKENIIDESGMPKERFSAEFPKEGPSILRIQQVVRGDSAAYFCASSPGRTLLLSGNTIYFGEGSWLTVV.